The text below deals with one T cell receptor beta chain. Its target is unknown. Germline trimming cut 4 bases from V and 7 bases from J; bases unmatched to any gene: 9. Germline V gene data show CDR1 as MNHEY and CDR2 as SMNVEV (reference sequence). The length of the CDR3 is 14 residues. It was with 60 Vbeta and 13 Jbeta primers that the PCR ran. Here immunoSEQ multiplex PCR was the method, and the copy in TCRdb shows in-frame clones only, minus some. The sample holds tens of thousands of clones; roughly 83% are singletons and the top ten take 14% to 15%. The source of the sample is a study of cytomegalovirus exposure and HLA in healthy donors. Study conclusions and caveats: Rare sequences made up most TCRs, while some public TCRs were found in many donors.

Healthy donors of bone marrow made up the group. Although they were nominally healthy when sampled, donors likely had unrecorded immune exposures. The genes are TRBV27 and TRBJ2-7; 8 bases align to TRBD1. The source material was PBMCs. The TCR comes from a woman between 40 and 50 years old in good health and CMV-seropositive. DNA for the CDR3: TGTGCCAGCAGTTCCTCGACAGGGGCAGGGGAGCAGTACTTC. Protein product: CASSSSTGAGEQYF.